The 25 T cell receptor beta chains in this list originate from one sample, sequenced in a study of cytomegalovirus exposure and HLA in healthy donors (dated by TCRdb to about 2017). The library was produced with the immunoSEQ multiplex PCR assay. For the multiplex PCR, a mixture combining 60 forward primers for TCR Vbeta segments and 13 reverse primers for TCR Jbeta segments was used. TCRdb's version of the immuneACCESS table is confined to in-frame rearrangements and falls short of the full clone set. An unresolved V gene accounts for under half of the shortfall where checked; the remainder is of unknown origin. The table for this sample lists roughly 250,000 clones; under 90% of them were counted only once. Over 0.3% of the sample goes to the ten largest clones. The sequenced sample consisted of PBMCs. Every receptor here comes from a girl aged 2 to 9 in good health and CMV-seronegative.

This chain connects TRBV29-1 to TRBJ2-7, with D possibly TRBD2 on 6 matching bases. Trimming took off 7 bases at V and 6 bases at J, with 16 bases between the two ends. The CDR3 contains 12 residues. CDR1 and CDR2 (germline): SQVTM, ANQGSEA. CDR3 protein: CSASGTQGEQYF. Here the CDR3 DNA reads TGCAGCGCCTCCGGGACTCAGGGCGAGCAGTACTTC.

The gene calls are TRBV7-9 and TRBJ2-5, with D possibly TRBD2 on 6 matching bases. V was trimmed by 5 bases and J by 1 base, leaving 14 bases between them. Germline V gene data show CDR1 as SEHNR and CDR2 as FQNEAQ (reference sequence). The CDR3 runs to 15 residues. CDR3 sequence: CASSEGVGGQETQYF. In DNA form, the CDR3 reads TGTGCCAGCAGCGAAGGGGTGGGGGGCCAAGAGACCCAGTACTTC.

In the case of this clone: The identical CDR3 is also encoded by other nucleotide sequences in the sample. This rearrangement joins TRBV27 to TRBJ2-1; the D gene is possibly TRBD1 (5 bases). Germline V gene sequence: CDR1 MNHEY, CDR2 SMNVEV (reference sequence). The CDR3 extends over 11 amino acids. Between the trimmed V and J ends, which lost 3 bases and 8 bases, there was a span of 5 bases. CDR3 in amino acids: CASSLGHEQFF. The CDR3 DNA follows: TGTGCCAGCAGTTTGGGGCATGAGCAGTTCTTC.

V is TRBV27 and J is TRBJ2-5; D unclear. CDR1 and CDR2 from the germline V gene are MNHEY and SMNVEV (reference sequence). V lost 0 bases to trimming and J lost 4 bases, with 9 bases between them. The CDR3 has 14 residues. CDR3 protein: CASSLSRSRETQYF. The CDR3 coding sequence is TGTGCCAGCAGTTTATCGCGATCAAGAGAGACCCAGTACTTC.

The J gene is TRBJ1-1, the V gene TRBV4-1; 10 bases match TRBD1. V shed 3 bases and J 7 bases; nucleotides not matched to a gene: 8. The CDR3 is made up of 15 amino acids. In germline, CDR1 is MGHRA, CDR2 YSYEKL. CDR3 in DNA: TGCGCCAGCAGCCACCCCGGGACAGGGGAAATTGAAGCTTTCTTT. It codes for CASSHPGTGEIEAFF.

The rearrangement joins TRBV6-5 to TRBJ1-1, with 9 bases fitting TRBD1. The CDR3 has 14 amino acids. The germline gives CDR1 MNHEY, CDR2 SVGAGI. Trimming removed 6 bases from V and 6 bases from J; junction bases left unmatched: 8. The DNA of the CDR3 is TGTGCCAGCAGCGGACAGGGGAACGCCCCTGAAGCTTTCTTT. Translated: CASSGQGNAPEAFF.

The V call is TRBV4-2, the J call TRBJ1-4; TRBD1 agrees at 9 bases. V gave up 0 bases and J gave up 8 bases; unmatched junction bases: 4. CDR3 length: 15 amino acids. Germline-derived CDR1 and CDR2 are LGHNA and YNFKEQ. The CDR3 DNA reads TGTGCCAGCAGCCAAGAACAAGGGACAGGGGAAAAACTGTTTTTT. Amino acids: CASSQEQGTGEKLFF.

The chain recombines TRBV7-9 with TRBJ2-1, with a weak D call TRBD2 (6 bases). Trimming pared 5 bases from V and 6 bases from J, leaving 20 bases between. The germline V gene has CDR1 SEHNR and CDR2 FQNEAQ (reference sequence). This CDR3 contains 16 residues. In DNA, the CDR3 is TGTGCCAGCAGCAACCCCCGAGGGAGGTTGGCCAATGAGCAGTTCTTC. Translation: CASSNPRGRLANEQFF. Supplemented by reference TRBV7-9 and TRBJ2-1, the full variable domain reads DTGVSQNPRHKITKRGQNVTFRCDPISEHNRLYWYRQTLGQGPEFLTYFQNEAQLEKSRLLSDRFSAERPKGSFSTLEIQRTEQGDSAMYLCASSNPRGRLANEQFFGPGTRLTVL.

The chain couples TRBV4-1 to TRBJ1-1; maybe TRBD1 (5 bases). CDR1 and CDR2 from the germline V gene are MGHRA and YSYEKL. Trimming took off 4 bases at V and 1 base at J, with 16 bases between the two ends. The CDR3 contains 16 residues. CDR3 in amino acids: CASSRSGRSKNTEAFF. The DNA of the CDR3 is TGCGCCAGCAGCCGGTCAGGGCGAAGTAAGAACACTGAAGCTTTCTTT.

The chain is built from TRBV30 and TRBJ2-4; tentatively, D is TRBD2 (6 bases). The CDR3 contains 14 residues. Germline V lookup: CDR1 GTSNPN, CDR2 SVGIG (reference sequence). Trimming pared 0 bases from V and 2 bases from J, leaving 8 bases between. CDR3: CAWSVRGTKNIQYF. The CDR3 region has the DNA TGTGCCTGGAGTGTACGGGGGACCAAAAACATTCAGTACTTC.

J is TRBJ1-5 and V is TRBV28; D possibly corresponds to TRBD1 (6 bases). This CDR3 has 14 residues. V lost 2 bases to trimming and J lost 3 bases, with 8 bases between them. Germline V gene data show CDR1 as MDHEN and CDR2 as SYDVKM. This CDR3 reads CASSLGQSNQPQHF. For the CDR3, the DNA is TGTGCCAGCAGTTTAGGACAGTCCAATCAGCCCCAGCATTTT.

The J gene is TRBJ2-7, the V gene TRBV29-1; 8 positions match TRBD1. After removal of 5 bases from V and 0 bases from J, the junction contained 6 bases not matched to a gene. Germline V CDR1 and CDR2: SQVTM, ANQGSEA. The CDR3 sequence is 14 residues long. The CDR3, as DNA: TGCAGCGTTTCGGGACAGGAAAGCTCCTACGAGCAGTACTTC. It codes for CSVSGQESSYEQYF.

The chain is built from TRBV4-2 and TRBJ1-1; no definite D call. V lost 0 bases and J lost 5, with 10 bases in between. This CDR3 is built from 14 residues. Germline CDR1 is LGHNA and CDR2 is YNFKEQ. Written as DNA, the CDR3 is TGTGCCAGCAGCCAAGAAGGTAGGAGAACTGAAGCTTTCTTT. This encodes CASSQEGRRTEAFF.

This clone was counted a few times. V gene TRBV7-6 combines with J gene TRBJ2-3; 8 bases are a match to TRBD2. CDR1 is SGHVS, CDR2 FNYEAQ, per germline. J was trimmed by 1 base and V by 5 bases; bases with no gene match: 2. The CDR3 spans 14 residues. As DNA, the CDR3 is TGTGCCAGCAGCGATAGCGGGGGCACAGATACGCAGTATTTT. As protein: CASSDSGGTDTQYF.

V and J are TRBV7-9 and TRBJ2-7; perhaps TRBD2 as D (6 bases). Deletions cut 1 base from V and 2 bases from J, with 9 bases between. Germline V gene lookup returns CDR1 SEHNR and CDR2 FQNEAQ (reference sequence). This CDR3 spans 14 amino acids. This CDR3 is CASSLDGGAYEQYF. In DNA, the CDR3 is TGTGCCAGCAGCTTAGACGGCGGGGCCTACGAGCAGTACTTC.

The chain couples TRBV15 to TRBJ1-1; D remains unclear. Germline CDR1 is LNHNV and CDR2 is YYDKDF (reference sequence). V lost 0 bases to trimming and J lost 11 bases, with 10 bases between them. This CDR3 has 12 residues. CDR3 amino acids: CATSRDSVRAFF. The CDR3 DNA follows: TGTGCCACCAGCAGAGATTCGGTCAGGGCTTTCTTT. The full variable domain, completed using reference TRBV15 and TRBJ1-1, is DAMVIQNPRYQVTQFGKPVTLSCSQTLNHNVMYWYQQKSSQAPKLLFHYYDKDFNNEADTPDNFQSRRPNTSFCFLDIRSPGLGDTAMYLCATSRDSVRAFFGQGTRLTVV.

The V gene is TRBV4-1, the J gene TRBJ2-7, with a possible D match to TRBD2 (6 bases). Trimming cost V 0 bases and J 4 bases, with 13 bases left between them. The germline V gene has CDR1 MGHRA and CDR2 YSYEKL. This CDR3 has 15 residues. The CDR3 bases are TGCGCCAGCAGCCAAGATTTCCGGGAGAGGTACGAGCAGTACTTC. This sequence encodes CASSQDFRERYEQYF.

V gene TRBV9 combines with J gene TRBJ2-2; 11 bases line up with TRBD2. The germline V gene encodes CDR1 SGDLS and CDR2 YYNGEE. V shed 4 bases, J shed 4 bases, and the junction held 12 bases outside the gene matches. The CDR3 runs 18 residues. CDR3 residues: CASSPRVAGGPRTGELFF. The CDR3 coding sequence is TGTGCCAGCAGCCCCCGGGTAGCGGGAGGGCCTCGCACCGGGGAGCTGTTTTTT.

The chain combines TRBV5-1 with TRBJ2-1; tentative D call: TRBD1 (6 bases). V was shortened by 7 bases and J by 8 bases, with 22 bases between the two germline ends. In germline, CDR1 is SGHRS, CDR2 YFSETQ. This CDR3 has 15 residues. CDR3 in amino acids: CASAYRDTVDDEQFF. In DNA form, the CDR3 reads TGCGCCAGCGCCTACAGGGACACGGTCGATGATGAGCAGTTCTTC.

The V gene is TRBV27, the J gene TRBJ2-7; D may be TRBD1 (5 bases). With 3 bases removed from V and 4 bases from J, the gap between germline ends came to 10 bases. This CDR3 has 13 amino acids. The germline gives CDR1 MNHEY, CDR2 SMNVEV (reference sequence). The CDR3 nucleotides are TGTGCCAGCAGTTTTAGGGGAACGTACGAGCAGTACTTC. Residues: CASSFRGTYEQYF.

This chain uses TRBV9 with TRBJ2-3, with 14 bases that match TRBD2. Germline CDR1 reads SGDLS; CDR2 reads YYNGEE. The CDR3 is made up of 17 amino acids. V lost 3 bases to trimming and J lost 1 base; unmatched junction nucleotides: 4. The CDR3 reads CASSAGTSGGRTDTQYF. The CDR3 nucleotides read TGTGCCAGCAGCGCCGGGACTAGCGGGGGACGCACAGATACGCAGTATTTT.

CDR3 loop: CASSRDSTYEQYF. For the CDR3, the DNA is TGTGCCAGCAGCAGGGACTCTACCTACGAGCAGTACTTC. The chain joins TRBV5-4 to TRBJ2-7, with a possible D match to TRBD2 (6 bases). Germline CDR1 and CDR2: SGHNT and YYREEE (reference sequence). V was pared by 4 bases and J by 2 bases, with 10 bases between. The CDR3 is made up of 13 amino acids.

The CDR3 sequence is CASSLKQGGQPQHF. The CDR3 DNA reads as TGTGCCAGCAGCTTGAAACAGGGGGGTCAGCCCCAGCATTTT. The chain joins TRBV7-9 to TRBJ1-5; 8 nucleotides align to TRBD1. V was clipped by 3 bases and J by 6 bases; unmatched bases: 4. The CDR3 sequence is 14 residues long. The germline gives CDR1 SEHNR, CDR2 FQNEAQ (reference sequence). The whole variable domain, remainder taken from reference TRBV7-9 and TRBJ1-5, is DTGVSQNPRHKITKRGQNVTFRCDPISEHNRLYWYRQTLGQGPEFLTYFQNEAQLEKSRLLSDRFSAERPKGSFSTLEIQRTEQGDSAMYLCASSLKQGGQPQHFGDGTRLSIL.

The gene calls are TRBV5-1 and TRBJ1-1; 7 positions match TRBD1. The ends lost 4 bases at V and 6 bases at J; junction bases unmatched: 9. The CDR3 totals 14 residues. Germline CDR1 SGHRS, CDR2 YFSETQ. The CDR3 loop is CASSKDRRGPEAFF. CDR3 bases: TGCGCCAGCAGCAAGGACAGGAGAGGGCCTGAAGCTTTCTTT.

The V call is TRBV2, the J call TRBJ2-5; no clear D gene. Trimming cost V 4 bases and J 1 base, with 7 bases left between them. The CDR3 sequence is 13 residues long. Germline CDR1 and CDR2: SNHLY and FYNNEI. For the CDR3, the DNA is TGTGCCAGCAGTGGCGGCAGCCAAGAGACCCAGTACTTC. Its protein product is CASSGGSQETQYF. Based on the CDR3 plus reference TRBV2 and TRBJ2-5, the full variable domain is EPEVTQTPSHQVTQMGQEVILRCVPISNHLYFYWYRQILGQKVEFLVSFYNNEISEKSEIFDDQFSVERPDGSNFTLKIRSTKLEDSAMYFCASSGGSQETQYFGPGTRLLVL.